This entry describes one TCR beta chain. The sample originates from a study of blood T cell repertoires in COVID-19. About the research overall: Sources were T cells, B-cell-depleted T cells, or PBMCs; the material itself was cDNA or gDNA.

Germline V lookup: CDR1 SGHRS, CDR2 YFSETQ. The CDR3 runs to 14 residues. V was clipped by 1 base and J by 2 bases, with 10 bases between them. Measured with immunoSEQ multiplex PCR; TCRdb has only the in-frame clones, and not every one. The sample shows about 180,000 clones, more than 65% of them seen only once. The receptor comes from a man aged 60-69 years who had recovered from COVID-19. The sequencing input was PBMCs or T cells enriched from blood (not recorded which). The gene calls are TRBV5-1 and TRBJ2-7; the D gene is possibly TRBD1 (5 bases). For the CDR3, the DNA is TGCGCCAGCAGCTTGCAGGGTCTAACCTACGAGCAGTACTTC. Translating gives CASSLQGLTYEQYF.